This T cell receptor (beta chain) originates from a study of shared clonotypes between healthy human individuals. Libraries were prepared by immunoSEQ multiplex PCR; TCRdb keeps only in-frame clonotypes and omits some of them. The data hold 550,000 to 600,000 clones, with roughly four fifths observed a single time. Germline assignment: CDR1 SGHDN and CDR2 FVKESK. CDR3 length: 17 residues. V was clipped by 2 bases and J by 3 bases; unmatched bases: 8. The study used 85 million or so PBMCs per unsorted sample for genomic DNA. This clonotype was obtained from a woman between 40 and 55 years old in good health. Some clones in this sample may be carry-over from other donors' samples. Sequenced: PBMCs. The J gene is TRBJ2-7, the V gene TRBV14, with TRBD2 matching over 12 bases. DNA of the CDR3: TGTGCCAGCAGCCAACTGGGGCTAGCGGGAGGGCTCTACGAGCAGTACTTC. Its protein is CASSQLGLAGGLYEQYF.